The 16 T cell receptor beta chains reported below all come from one sample, sequenced in a study of graft-versus-host responses after intestinal transplantation. The method was immunoSEQ multiplex PCR; TCRdb's version includes in-frame clones alone and lacks a portion of them. The sample holds around 120,000 clones; approximately 90% are singletons and the top ten take roughly 0.17%. For these TCRs, the target antigens are not known. Specimen: unstimulated CD4+ T cells sorted from spleen or lymph node cells, collected before intestinal transplant. These TCRs come from a human donor who received an intestinal transplant.

The chain links TRBV7-8 to TRBJ1-4; the match to TRBD1 covers 11 bases. The CDR3 length is 16 residues. V trimming: 5 bases; J trimming: 7 bases; junction bases outside the gene matches: 9. CDR1 is SGHVS and CDR2 is FQNEAQ in the germline V gene. The CDR3 DNA is TGTGCCAGCAGCCGAGCCGGACAGGGGGCCGGTGAAAAACTGTTTTTT. Protein product: CASSRAGQGAGEKLFF.

J is TRBJ1-1 and V is TRBV9; no firm D call. This CDR3 region has 15 residues. Deletions cut 4 bases from V and 6 bases from J, with 19 bases between. The germline V gene has CDR1 SGDLS and CDR2 YYNGEE. The CDR3 protein is CASSPSAAGKAEAFF. Here the CDR3 DNA reads TGTGCCAGCAGCCCTAGCGCGGCGGGCAAAGCTGAAGCTTTCTTT.

This rearrangement joins TRBV7-9 to TRBJ2-7; TRBD1 matches at 8 bases. Germline CDR1 is SEHNR and CDR2 is FQNEAQ (reference sequence). J gave up 6 bases and V 5 bases, and 3 bases lay outside the gene matches. This CDR3 is built from 12 residues. This chain's CDR3 is CASSQTGGEQYF. The CDR3 DNA is TGTGCCAGCAGCCAAACAGGGGGCGAGCAGTACTTC.

The chain has TRBV7-5 and TRBJ2-7; the listed D gene, TRBD2, was not tested against the DNA. TRBV7-5 is recorded as a pseudogene. The CDR3 is made up of 14 amino acids. CDR3 nucleotide sequence: TGTGCCAGAAGCCCACGACCGGGACTCTTAGAGCAGTACTTC. The encoded protein is CARSPRPGLLEQYF.

The CDR3 DNA is TGTGCCAGCAGCTTGGGACATTGGCGGGGGCGCACAGATACGCAGTATTTT. Translating it yields CASSLGHWRGRTDTQYF. V is TRBV5-4 and J is TRBJ2-3; D perhaps matches TRBD2 (7 bases). The CDR3 is made up of 17 amino acids. The ends were cut back, 0 bases at V and 1 base at J, with 15 bases in the middle. CDR1 is SGHNT, CDR2 YYREEE, per germline (reference sequence).

The V and J genes are TRBV5-1 and TRBJ2-7; perhaps TRBD1 as D (6 bases). This CDR3 comprises 13 residues. Germline V gene sequence: CDR1 SGHRS, CDR2 YFSETQ. Trimming shortened V by 2 bases and J by 4 bases, and 10 bases separated the two germline ends. The CDR3 loop is CASSFGRGYEQYF. DNA of the CDR3: TGCGCCAGCAGCTTCGGTAGGGGGTACGAGCAGTACTTC.

The rearrangement uses TRBV6-6 and TRBJ2-5; the D gene is possibly TRBD2 (5 bases). This CDR3 comprises 15 residues. In germline, CDR1 is MNHNY, CDR2 SVGAGI (reference sequence). V gave up 0 bases and J gave up 5 bases, with 13 bases separating them. The CDR3 is CASSYSILAWETQYF. CDR3 nucleotides: TGTGCCAGCAGTTACTCGATTCTAGCTTGGGAGACCCAGTACTTC.

The CDR3 nucleotides read TGTGCTAGTGGTTTGGTCGCAGGGACTGGAAACACCATATATTTT. Protein sequence: CASGLVAGTGNTIYF. The chain is built from TRBV12-5 and TRBJ1-3; the D gene is possibly TRBD1 (5 bases). CDR3 size: 15 residues. The germline gives CDR1 LGHNT, CDR2 FRNRAP. Deletions cut 0 bases from V and 2 bases from J, with 8 bases between.

V gene TRBV30 combines with J gene TRBJ2-3, with D possibly being TRBD1 (6 bases). Germline V lookup: CDR1 GTSNPN, CDR2 SVGIG (reference sequence). The V gene lost 6 bases and the J gene lost 5 bases, with 18 bases spanning the gap. The CDR3 length is 14 residues. This chain's CDR3 is CACNRWGLGDTQYF. CDR3 sequence (DNA): TGTGCCTGTAACCGCTGGGGGCTCGGAGATACGCAGTATTTT. Combining the CDR3 with reference TRBV30 and TRBJ2-3 gives the whole variable domain SQTIHQWPATLVQPVGSPLSLECTVEGTSNPNLYWYRQAAGRGLQLLFYSVGIGQISSEVPQNLSASRPQDRQFILSSKKLLLSDSGFYLCACNRWGLGDTQYFGPGTRLTVL.

V and J are TRBV5-1 and TRBJ1-4; 7 positions match TRBD1. From germline, CDR1 is SGHRS and CDR2 YFSETQ. This CDR3 spans 14 amino acids. J gave up 4 bases and V 3 bases, and 3 bases lay outside the gene matches. The CDR3, as DNA: TGCGCCAGCAGCTGGACAGGCCTTAATGAAAAACTGTTTTTT. Its protein is CASSWTGLNEKLFF.

This chain connects TRBV30 to TRBJ2-7, with 7 positions matching TRBD2. This CDR3 has 14 residues. Germline lookup yields CDR1 GTSNPN and CDR2 SVGIG (reference sequence). The J segment lost 2 bases and the V segment lost 5 bases, leaving 9 bases of the junction unmatched. As DNA, the CDR3 is TGTGCCTGGGGGAGGGCTAGCGGACCCTACGAGCAGTACTTC. Translated, it gives CAWGRASGPYEQYF.

This clone appeared once. The V call is TRBV4-2, the J call TRBJ2-1, with D perhaps TRBD2 (5 bases). V gave up 1 base and J gave up 0 bases, with 7 bases separating them. CDR3 length equals 15 residues. Germline lookup yields CDR1 LGHNA and CDR2 YNFKEQ. DNA for the CDR3: TGTGCCAGCAGCCAAGCGGGAAGCTCCTACAATGAGCAGTTCTTC. Translated: CASSQAGSSYNEQFF.

The genes are TRBV5-1 and TRBJ2-6, with 7 positions matching TRBD1. CDR1 is SGHRS, CDR2 YFSETQ, per germline. The ends lost 4 bases at V and 2 bases at J; junction bases unmatched: 12. This CDR3 is 18 amino acids long. The chain's CDR3 is CASSPLTGIYAGANVLTF. CDR3 DNA: TGCGCCAGCAGCCCCCTGACAGGGATATACGCTGGGGCCAACGTCCTGACTTTC.

The CDR3 coding sequence is TGCGCCAGCAGCCAAGATGGCGGGGGGAGATCCTACGAGCAGTACTTC. As protein: CASSQDGGGRSYEQYF. The chain combines TRBV4-3 with TRBJ2-7; 8 bases agree with TRBD2. This CDR3 has 16 amino acids. V shed 0 bases, J shed 1 base, and the junction held 5 bases outside the gene matches. Germline V gene lookup returns CDR1 LGHNA and CDR2 YSLEER.

The rearrangement joins TRBV6-1 to TRBJ1-5, with 8 bases identical to TRBD1. Germline V gives CDR1 MNHNS, CDR2 SASEGT. The CDR3 totals 12 residues. The trim removed 5 bases at V and 7 bases at J, leaving 1 base unmatched. CDR3 DNA sequence: TGTGCCAGCAGTACAGGGGGACAGCCCCAGCATTTT. Translating gives CASSTGGQPQHF.

The chain employs TRBV19 and TRBJ1-5; TRBD1 matches at 7 bases. This CDR3 has 15 amino acids. After removal of 7 bases from V and 2 bases from J, the junction contained 8 bases not matched to a gene. Germline CDR1 reads LNHDA; CDR2 reads SQIVND (reference sequence). CDR3 loop: CASNYKGAGNQPQHF. The CDR3 DNA is TGTGCCAGTAATTATAAGGGGGCAGGCAATCAGCCCCAGCATTTT.